A selection of T cell receptor beta chains follows, all from one sample in a study of prognosis after radiotherapy for stage I lung cancer. TCRdb re-derived calls from the multiplex PCR reads in MiXCR, one entry per CDR3 protein. This sample has approximately 11,000 distinct CDR3 sequences, with roughly 51% found just once. The material sequenced was PBMCs, taken before or after stereotactic body radiation therapy (not recorded which). These receptors were taken from a donor aged 50 or older with non-small cell lung cancer. CDR3s include the opening cysteine and the closing phenylalanine or tryptophan. D genes are given only for firm matches. Only part of the rows carry a size: once, few, many, or a class if the clone is expanded.

J gene,D gene,clone size,V gene,CDR3 DNA,CDR3 protein
TRBJ2-2,TRBD2,once,TRBV10-3,TGTGCCATCAGTTTCGGGACTAGCGGTATCACCAGGGAGCTGTTTTTT,CAISFGTSGITRELFF
TRBJ2-7,NA,medium-sized,TRBV3-1,TGTGCCAGCAGCCACTTACGATACTCCTACGAGCAGTACTTC,CASSHLRYSYEQYF
TRBJ2-2,NA,NA,TRBV19,TGTGCCAGTAGTATTCTGGGATCCGGGGAGCTGTTTTTT,CASSILGSGELFF
TRBJ2-5,NA,medium-sized,TRBV9,TGTGCCAGCAGCGCCGGAACCACGGGGACCGGGGAGACCCAGTACTTC,CASSAGTTGTGETQYF
TRBJ2-1,NA,medium-sized,TRBV3-1,TGTGCCAGCAGCCAAGGATATGGAACCAATGAGCAGTTCTTC,CASSQGYGTNEQFF
TRBJ1-2,TRBD1,NA,TRBV20-1,TGCAGTGCCTCGCGAGCGGGACAGAAGTATGGCTACACCTTC,CSASRAGQKYGYTF
TRBJ2-3,NA,medium-sized,TRBV4-2,TGTGCCAGCAGCCAAGATTATAGGGGGAGCACAGATACGCAGTATTTT,CASSQDYRGSTDTQYF
TRBJ2-1,NA,many,TRBV18,TGTGCCAGCTCACTAGCGCGGGGCAACAATGAGCAGTTCTTC,CASSLARGNNEQFF
TRBJ1-3,NA,NA,TRBV18,TGTACCAGCTCATCTAGAGGGACATCGGGGGGTAACAACATATATTTT,CTSSSRGTSGGNNIYF
TRBJ2-7,TRBD1,medium-sized,TRBV18,TGTGCCAGCTCCAACATCGGGACAGCAGGGGACGAGCAGTACTTC,CASSNIGTAGDEQYF
TRBJ2-1,NA,once,TRBV6-2/TRBV6-3,TGTGCCAGCAAACTACAGGGGACTACGGGAAATGAGCAGTTCTTC,CASKLQGTTGNEQFF
TRBJ1-5,NA,medium-sized,TRBV3-1,TGTGCCAGCAGCCAAGTTGGGCGGGACCAGCCCCAGCATTTT,CASSQVGRDQPQHF
TRBJ2-3,NA,once,TRBV6-1,TGTGCCAGCAGTATAGGGGGGCTGGGCACAGATACGCAGTATTTT,CASSIGGLGTDTQYF
TRBJ2-7,TRBD2,NA,TRBV19,TGTGCCAGTAGTACTAGCGGGAACTCCTACGAGCAGTACTTC,CASSTSGNSYEQYF
TRBJ1-3,NA,medium-sized,TRBV4-1,TGCGCCAGCAGCCAAGATGTCGGGTACACCATATATTTT,CASSQDVGYTIYF
TRBJ2-7,TRBD2,NA,TRBV2,TGTGCCAGCACGGGGGGATACGAGCAGTACTTC,CASTGGYEQYF
TRBJ2-5,NA,medium-sized,TRBV6-1,TGTGCCAGCGAAAGTCCCCTCTCCTCAGAGACCCAGTACTTC,CASESPLSSETQYF
TRBJ1-5,NA,medium-sized,TRBV12-3/TRBV12-4,TGTGCCAGCAGTTTAATAGGGGTGGGTCAGCCCCAGCATTTT,CASSLIGVGQPQHF
TRBJ2-7,TRBD2,NA,TRBV20-1,TGCAGTGCTCCCCCCTCTGCGGGAGGGACCTACGAGCAGTACTTC,CSAPPSAGGTYEQYF
TRBJ2-5,NA,NA,TRBV20-1,TGCAGTGCTTCGCCGGGGGCGCGTGGAGAGACCCAGTACTTC,CSASPGARGETQYF